What follows are 17 T cell receptor beta chains derived from one specimen sequenced in a study of blood T cell repertoires in COVID-19. Assay: immunoSEQ multiplex PCR; the TCRdb copy retains only in-frame clones and omits some. The table shows 200,000 to 250,000 clones, with about nine tenths occurring only once. The specimen sequenced was peripheral blood. These receptors all stem from a man aged 30 to 45 with COVID-19, enrolled during active disease.

The CDR3 loop is CASQGYYGYTF. Written as DNA, the CDR3 is TGTGCCAGCCAGGGCTACTATGGCTACACCTTC. The rearrangement uses TRBV28 and TRBJ1-2; a possible D gene is TRBD1 (5 bases). Germline V gene lookup returns CDR1 MDHEN and CDR2 SYDVKM. V lost 8 bases and J 3 bases, leaving 7 bases between the germline ends. The CDR3 extends over 11 amino acids.

This clone turned up a few times. The V call is TRBV6-6, the J call TRBJ2-7, with a tentative D call TRBD2 (10 bases). The V end was cut by 6 bases, the J end by 6 bases, with 36 bases between. The V gene's germline CDR1 is MNHNY and CDR2 SVGAGI (reference sequence). The CDR3 is made up of 20 amino acids. The CDR3 coding sequence is TGTGCCAGCAGCGCCCGTCTTACAGGGGGCGCAACACTAGCGGGACCCGAGCAGTACTTC. Translating it yields CASSARLTGGATLAGPEQYF.

V gene TRBV7-2 combines with J gene TRBJ2-1; D might be TRBD1 (5 bases). CDR1 and CDR2 from the germline V gene are SGHTA and FQGNSA. V lost 5 bases and J lost 0, with 17 bases in between. This CDR3 comprises 17 residues. The CDR3 loop reads CASSPRTQPSSYNEQFF. The CDR3 DNA reads as TGTGCCAGCAGCCCCCGGACACAACCAAGCTCCTACAATGAGCAGTTCTTC.

This clone was recorded once. This sequence joins TRBV3-1 (or the pseudogene TRBV3-2) and TRBJ2-7; 7 bases match TRBD1. This CDR3 has 15 residues. Trimming at V came to 2 bases and at J to 4 bases, leaving 8 bases not matched to a gene. The germline V gene encodes CDR1 LGHDT and CDR2 YNNKEL (reference sequence). This CDR3 reads CASSQRPTGRYEQYF. The CDR3, as DNA: TGTGCCAGCAGCCAAAGGCCGACAGGGAGATACGAGCAGTACTTC.

J is TRBJ1-1 and V is TRBV19; D is unresolved. This CDR3 contains 13 residues. With 9 bases removed from V and 4 bases from J, the gap between germline ends came to 15 bases. CDR1 is LNHDA, CDR2 SQIVND, per germline (reference sequence). CDR3 region: CASHPGWSTEAFF. The CDR3 nucleotides read TGTGCCAGCCATCCGGGTTGGAGCACTGAAGCTTTCTTT.

The chain couples TRBV5-1 to TRBJ2-1, with 8 bases that match TRBD2. With V trimmed by 3 bases and J by 7 bases, 6 bases remained unmatched. Germline lookup yields CDR1 SGHRS and CDR2 YFSETQ. There are 14 residues in the CDR3. Here the CDR3 DNA reads TGCGCCAGCAGCTCGAGCGGGGGAAGTAATGAGCAGTTCTTC. This sequence encodes CASSSSGGSNEQFF. Drawing the rest from reference TRBV5-1 and TRBJ2-1, the complete variable domain is KAGVTQTPRYLIKTRGQQVTLSCSPISGHRSVSWYQQTPGQGLQFLFEYFSETQRNKGNFPGRFSGRQFSNSRSEMNVSTLELGDSALYLCASSSSGGSNEQFFGPGTRLTVL.

V usage is TRBV7-9 and J usage is TRBJ2-3; TRBD1 matches 12 bases. This CDR3 has 18 amino acids. CDR1 is SEHNR, CDR2 FQNEAQ, per germline (reference sequence). Germline trimming cut 0 bases from V and 6 bases from J; bases unmatched to any gene: 10. The CDR3 DNA reads TGTGCCAGCAGCTTAGCGGCCGGGACAGGGGGCGCATCGGATACGCAGTATTTT. The encoded protein is CASSLAAGTGGASDTQYF.

The rearrangement uses TRBV7-2 and TRBJ2-2; D remains unclear. CDR1 and CDR2 from the germline V gene are SGHTA and FQGNSA. Trimming removed 5 bases from V and 5 bases from J, with 12 bases in between. This CDR3 has 14 amino acids. In DNA form, the CDR3 reads TGTGCCAGCAGCCCCACCCCAGGAACCGGGGAGCTGTTTTTT. This codes for CASSPTPGTGELFF.

The chain couples TRBV15 to TRBJ2-1, with a tentative D call TRBD2 (5 bases). Germline CDR1 LNHNV, CDR2 YYDKDF (reference sequence). V gave up 1 base and J gave up 8 bases, with 15 bases separating them. This CDR3 comprises 15 residues. Written as DNA, the CDR3 is TGTGCCACCAGCAGAGGTCAAACTAGTAACGATGAGCAGTTCTTC. This codes for CATSRGQTSNDEQFF.

The J gene is TRBJ2-3, the V gene TRBV6-2 or TRBV6-3; 7 bases match TRBD2. In germline, CDR1 is MNHEY, CDR2 SVGEGT. The CDR3 is 14 residues long. With 4 bases clipped from V and 7 bases from J, the junction kept 8 bases outside the gene matches. CDR3 nucleotides: TGTGCCAGCAGTTTGGGACTACCGTCGAATACGCAGTATTTT. It is translated as CASSLGLPSNTQYF.

V usage is TRBV3-1 (or the pseudogene TRBV3-2) and J usage is TRBJ1-4; D is uncertain. V was cut by 4 bases and J by 4 bases, with 7 bases left in between. The CDR3 is 13 amino acids. Looked up from germline, CDR1 is LGHDT and CDR2 is YNNKEL (reference sequence). For the CDR3, the DNA is TGTGCCAGCAGCCCCGGACTTAATGAAAAACTGTTTTTT. Amino acids: CASSPGLNEKLFF.

This chain joins TRBV4-2 and TRBJ1-5; 8 nucleotides agree with TRBD1. Trimming at V came to 0 bases and at J to 4 bases, leaving 5 bases not matched to a gene. The CDR3 sequence is 16 residues long. Germline V gene sequence: CDR1 LGHNA, CDR2 YNFKEQ. The CDR3 reads CASSQDRDRNNQPQHF. CDR3 DNA: TGTGCCAGCAGCCAAGATAGGGACAGGAATAATCAGCCCCAGCATTTT.

The chain links TRBV15 to TRBJ2-7, with D maybe TRBD1 (5 bases). The V gene's germline CDR1 is LNHNV and CDR2 YYDKDF (reference sequence). The CDR3 runs to 14 residues. The germline V and J ends were trimmed by 5 bases and 3 bases, with 14 bases remaining between them. CDR3 protein: CATSVETANYEQYF. The CDR3 DNA follows: TGTGCCACCAGCGTAGAGACAGCCAACTACGAGCAGTACTTC.

The chain recombines TRBV7-2 with TRBJ2-3; 10 nucleotides line up with TRBD2. Unmatched junction bases numbered 8, after V lost 5 bases and J lost 6 bases. This CDR3 comprises 15 residues. Per the germline V gene, CDR1 is SGHTA and CDR2 is FQGNSA. The CDR3 sequence is CASSPGLAVADTQYF. For the CDR3, the DNA is TGTGCCAGCAGCCCTGGACTAGCGGTCGCTGATACGCAGTATTTT. The full variable domain, its missing parts supplied by reference TRBV7-2 and TRBJ2-3, is GAGVSQSPSNKVTEKGKDVELRCDPISGHTALYWYRQSLGQGLEFLIYFQGNSAPDKSGLPSDRFSAERTGGSVSTLTIQRTQQEDSAVYLCASSPGLAVADTQYFGPGTRLTVL.

The rearrangement uses TRBV2 and TRBJ1-4; the match to TRBD1 covers 7 bases. Germline V lookup: CDR1 SNHLY, CDR2 FYNNEI. The CDR3 runs 14 residues. V lost 5 bases and J lost 4; bases outside the gene matches: 4. The CDR3 DNA sequence: TGTGCCAGCAGTCCGGGACAGTTTAATGAAAAACTGTTTTTT. As protein: CASSPGQFNEKLFF.

The chain recombines TRBV19 with TRBJ2-5; TRBD1 aligns across 10 bases. V lost 5 bases, J lost 3 bases, and 9 bases stayed unmatched. Germline CDR1 reads LNHDA; CDR2 reads SQIVND (reference sequence). This CDR3 contains 16 residues. CDR3 sequence (DNA): TGTGCCAGTAGTTTCTTCGGGACAGGGGAAGAAGAGACCCAGTACTTC. Its protein is CASSFFGTGEEETQYF.

The V call is TRBV5-8, the J call TRBJ1-2; perhaps TRBD1 as D (6 bases). The CDR3 loop spans 13 amino acids. The V gene's germline CDR1 is SGHTS and CDR2 YDEGEE. The V gene lost 3 bases and the J gene lost 3 bases, with 9 bases spanning the gap. The CDR3, as DNA: TGTGCCAGCAGCTGGGACAATGACTATGGCTACACCTTC. Residues: CASSWDNDYGYTF. Combining the CDR3 with reference TRBV5-8 and TRBJ1-2 gives the whole variable domain EAGVTQSPTHLIKTRGQQATLRCSPISGHTSVYWYQQALGLGLQFLLWYDEGEERNRGNFPPRFSGRQFPNYSSELNVNALELEDSALYLCASSWDNDYGYTFGSGTRLTVV.